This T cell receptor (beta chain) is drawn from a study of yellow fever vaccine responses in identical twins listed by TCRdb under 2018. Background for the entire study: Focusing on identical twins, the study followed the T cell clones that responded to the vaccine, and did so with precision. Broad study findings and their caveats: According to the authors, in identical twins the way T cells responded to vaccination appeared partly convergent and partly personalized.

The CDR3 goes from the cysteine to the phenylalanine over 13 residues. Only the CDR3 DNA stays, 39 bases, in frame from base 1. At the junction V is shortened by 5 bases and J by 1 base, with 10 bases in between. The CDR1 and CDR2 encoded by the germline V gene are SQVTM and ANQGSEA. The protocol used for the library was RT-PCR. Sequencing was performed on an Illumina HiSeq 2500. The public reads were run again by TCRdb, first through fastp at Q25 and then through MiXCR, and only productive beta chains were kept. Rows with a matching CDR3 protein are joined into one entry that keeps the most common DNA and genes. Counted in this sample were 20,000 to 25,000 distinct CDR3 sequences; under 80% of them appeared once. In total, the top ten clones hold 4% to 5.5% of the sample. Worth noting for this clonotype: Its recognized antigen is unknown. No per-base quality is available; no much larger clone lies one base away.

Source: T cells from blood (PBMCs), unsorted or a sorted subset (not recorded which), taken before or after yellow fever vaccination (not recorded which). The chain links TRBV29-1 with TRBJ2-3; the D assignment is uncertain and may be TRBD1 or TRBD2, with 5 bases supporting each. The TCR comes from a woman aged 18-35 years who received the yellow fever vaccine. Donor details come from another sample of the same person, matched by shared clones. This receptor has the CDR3 CSVRGTRTDTQYF. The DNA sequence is TGCAGCGTTAGAGGGACCCGCACAGATACGCAGTATTTT.